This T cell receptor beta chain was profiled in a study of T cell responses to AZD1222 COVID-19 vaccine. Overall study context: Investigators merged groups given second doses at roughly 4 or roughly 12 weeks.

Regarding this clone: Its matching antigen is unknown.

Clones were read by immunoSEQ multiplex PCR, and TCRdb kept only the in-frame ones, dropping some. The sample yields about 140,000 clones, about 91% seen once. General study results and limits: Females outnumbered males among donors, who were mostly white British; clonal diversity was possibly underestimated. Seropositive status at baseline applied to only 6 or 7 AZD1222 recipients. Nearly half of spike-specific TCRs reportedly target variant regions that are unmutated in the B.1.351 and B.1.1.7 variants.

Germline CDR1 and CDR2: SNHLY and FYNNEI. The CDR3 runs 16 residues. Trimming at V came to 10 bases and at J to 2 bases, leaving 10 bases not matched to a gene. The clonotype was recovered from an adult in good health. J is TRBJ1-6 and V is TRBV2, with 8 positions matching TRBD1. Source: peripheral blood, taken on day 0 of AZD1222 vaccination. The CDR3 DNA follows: TGTGCCACCATGAGGGACAGGCCTGCCTATAATTCACCCCTCCACTTT. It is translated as CATMRDRPAYNSPLHF.